A selection of T cell receptor beta chains follows, all from one sample in a study of blood T cell repertoires in COVID-19. Sequencing was performed with immunoSEQ multiplex PCR; in TCRdb, only in-frame clones are kept and a portion is missing. The table records 75,000 to 95,000 clones, 65% to 90% of them present only once. The sample consisted of peripheral blood. These receptors originate from a man between 60 and 75 years old with acute or convalescent COVID-19. The CDR3 runs from the conserved cysteine through the conserved F or W. The D gene is left open where the match is weak. Clone size, where shown, is once, few, many, or a class for clones that have expanded.

v_call	clone_size	j_call	d_call	cdr3_nt	cdr3_aa
TRBV15	NA	TRBJ1-2	NA	TGTGCCACCAGCAGATCCTCCTCTCCCAACTATGGCTACACCTTC	CATSRSSSPNYGYTF
TRBV18	NA	TRBJ1-2	TRBD1	TGTGCCAGCTCAGCGGGACAGGCCTATGGCTACACCTTC	CASSAGQAYGYTF
TRBV5-1	NA	TRBJ1-1	NA	TGCGCCAGCAGCTTGGGGGGAGGCACTGAAGCTTTCTTT	CASSLGGGTEAFF
TRBV4-3	NA	TRBJ1-3	NA	TGCGCCAGCAGCCAAGATACGGTTGGAAACACCATATATTTT	CASSQDTVGNTIYF
TRBV7-6	few	TRBJ1-4	NA	TGTGCCAGCAGCTTAGCGGGGGGGACGGCGGAAAAACTGTTTTTT	CASSLAGGTAEKLFF
TRBV2	NA	TRBJ1-6	NA	TGTGCCAGCGGAACAGGGCCGCCAAATTCACCCCTCCACTTT	CASGTGPPNSPLHF
TRBV7-9	few	TRBJ2-3	NA	TGTGCCAGCAGCCCCCGCACGGGGTATTGGGGCACAGATACGCAGTATTTT	CASSPRTGYWGTDTQYF
TRBV18	few	TRBJ2-5	NA	TGTGCCAGCTCGTTCCGGGAAGGAGGAGAGACCCAGTACTTC	CASSFREGGETQYF
TRBV5-6	NA	TRBJ2-1	TRBD2	TGTGCCAGCAGCTTCTACACCACTAGCGGGGGGGCTTATGAGCAGTTCTTC	CASSFYTTSGGAYEQFF
TRBV28	NA	TRBJ2-1	TRBD1	TGTGCCAGCAGTCCAGGGGGACAGGGGCGTTTCAATGAGCAGTTCTTC	CASSPGGQGRFNEQFF
TRBV2	NA	TRBJ1-5	NA	TGTGCCAGCAGTGGAATGAACAGGGACAATCAGCCCCAGCATTTT	CASSGMNRDNQPQHF
TRBV3-1/TRBV3-2	NA	TRBJ2-2	TRBD1	TGTGCCAGCAGCCAAGATACAGGGGCAGTCGACACCGGGGAGCTGTTTTTT	CASSQDTGAVDTGELFF
TRBV2	few	TRBJ1-5	NA	TGTGCCAGCACCAGGGCTTATAGCAATCAGCCCCAGCATTTT	CASTRAYSNQPQHF
TRBV6-2/TRBV6-3	NA	TRBJ2-3	NA	TGTGCCAGCAGCACCCGAGGCCGAGGGTCGCAGTATTTT	CASSTRGRGSQYF
TRBV10-3	NA	TRBJ1-5	NA	TGTGCCATCAGTGAGCCCTATCAGCCCCAGCATTTT	CAISEPYQPQHF
TRBV11-3	NA	TRBJ2-3	TRBD2	TGTGCCAGCAGCCGGACTAGCGGGAGCACAGATACGCAGTATTTT	CASSRTSGSTDTQYF
TRBV7-9	NA	TRBJ2-1	TRBD2	TGTGCCAGCAGAACTAGCGGATCCTACAATGAGCAGTTCTTC	CASRTSGSYNEQFF
TRBV7-2	NA	TRBJ1-2	TRBD1	TGTGCCAGCAGCCCCGCGGGGACAGGGCTTTACTATGGCTACACCTTC	CASSPAGTGLYYGYTF
TRBV27	few	TRBJ1-1	NA	TGTGCCAGCAGTCCACGCCCCACAGGCAACACTGAAGCTTTCTTT	CASSPRPTGNTEAFF
TRBV28	NA	TRBJ1-5	NA	TGTGCCAGCAGCTCAGACAACATGTATCAGCCCCAGCATTTT	CASSSDNMYQPQHF
TRBV3-1/TRBV3-2	NA	TRBJ2-2	TRBD1	TGTGCCAGCAGCCAACGGACAGGGGTGACCGGGGAGCTGTTTTTT	CASSQRTGVTGELFF
TRBV28	NA	TRBJ1-2	NA	TGTGCCAGCAGAACGACAGGTGCCCCTCCTAACTATGGCTACACCTTC	CASRTTGAPPNYGYTF
TRBV3-1/TRBV3-2	NA	TRBJ1-2	NA	TGTGCCAGCAGCCAAGACCTGGGGGACTACTATGGCTACACCTTC	CASSQDLGDYYGYTF